This TCR beta chain was observed in a study of blood T cell repertoires in COVID-19 (dated by TCRdb to the early 2020s). Study-level background: The collaborator samples originated in the United States, Italy and Spain and spanned the acute and convalescent phases of COVID-19. Nearly every sample came with metadata listing a de-identified subject ID, COVID-19 status, age in years and sex. The material from the prospective study consisted of cDNA or gDNA derived from T cells, B-cell-depleted T cells, or PBMCs. The dataset comprised deeply sampled blood TCRbeta repertoires from subjects exposed to, actively infected with, or recovered from COVID-19. The samples were drawn from the first 160 participants of the ongoing ImmuneRACE study and from 1,200 or so subjects provided by 6 global collaborators. HLA class I and class II types, where available, came from metadata supplied by the sample provider rather than from assay-based typing. A freely available public database, intended as a resource for researchers studying the immune response to SARS-CoV-2, is where the repertoires were released.

Overall results and qualifications from the work: How much clinical and demographic metadata was included differed by source and by participant, and the metadata was provided uncurated.

Collaborating institutions collected whole blood in K2EDTA tubes following their own protocols. For TCRbeta analysis, collaborators shipped samples in one of three forms: frozen whole blood, isolated PBMCs, or DNA extracted from either of those sample types. The germline V gene (reference sequence) provides CDR1 LGHDT and CDR2 YNNKEL. V is pared back by 1 base and J by 0 bases, with 6 bases lying between the germline termini. The CDR3 holds 15 amino acids from the cysteine to the phenylalanine. The sequence is cut down to CDR3 DNA, 45 bases in frame from base 1. About this clone: The antigen it binds to is not known. Base-call qualities are not available, and no considerably larger clone is one nucleotide away.

TCRbeta CDR3 regions were amplified from genomic DNA using the immunoSEQ Assay, a bias-controlled multiplex PCR. Regarding the original processing steps: Nucleated cell counts per sample were estimated from amplification of reference gene primers within the assay. Sequence reads were collapsed and filtered to measure the absolute abundance of every unique TCRbeta CDR3 rearrangement. For each sample, productive Simpson clonality was calculated as the square root of Simpson's diversity index over productive rearrangements. TCRdb took over this immuneACCESS table, retaining in-frame rearrangements with V and J assigned. Such tables are incomplete; in checked studies, under half of the missing clones stem from an unresolved V gene, and the remainder is unexplained. The D gene and trimming were derived from the DNA, and the V and J assignments and clone size from that table. Recorded for this sample are 150,000 to 200,000 clones; 79% of them occurred a single time. The ten largest make up roughly 17% of the sample.

Recombination joined TRBV3-1 (or the pseudogene TRBV3-2) with TRBJ2-2, and possibly TRBD2, on 6 matching bases. The TCR comes from a man aged 55 to 69 with active or convalescent COVID-19. Sequencing used peripheral blood. The nucleotide sequence reads TGTGCCAGCAGCCAAGGCGGGGCGAACACCGGGGAGCTGTTTTTT. The encoded protein is CASSQGGANTGELFF.